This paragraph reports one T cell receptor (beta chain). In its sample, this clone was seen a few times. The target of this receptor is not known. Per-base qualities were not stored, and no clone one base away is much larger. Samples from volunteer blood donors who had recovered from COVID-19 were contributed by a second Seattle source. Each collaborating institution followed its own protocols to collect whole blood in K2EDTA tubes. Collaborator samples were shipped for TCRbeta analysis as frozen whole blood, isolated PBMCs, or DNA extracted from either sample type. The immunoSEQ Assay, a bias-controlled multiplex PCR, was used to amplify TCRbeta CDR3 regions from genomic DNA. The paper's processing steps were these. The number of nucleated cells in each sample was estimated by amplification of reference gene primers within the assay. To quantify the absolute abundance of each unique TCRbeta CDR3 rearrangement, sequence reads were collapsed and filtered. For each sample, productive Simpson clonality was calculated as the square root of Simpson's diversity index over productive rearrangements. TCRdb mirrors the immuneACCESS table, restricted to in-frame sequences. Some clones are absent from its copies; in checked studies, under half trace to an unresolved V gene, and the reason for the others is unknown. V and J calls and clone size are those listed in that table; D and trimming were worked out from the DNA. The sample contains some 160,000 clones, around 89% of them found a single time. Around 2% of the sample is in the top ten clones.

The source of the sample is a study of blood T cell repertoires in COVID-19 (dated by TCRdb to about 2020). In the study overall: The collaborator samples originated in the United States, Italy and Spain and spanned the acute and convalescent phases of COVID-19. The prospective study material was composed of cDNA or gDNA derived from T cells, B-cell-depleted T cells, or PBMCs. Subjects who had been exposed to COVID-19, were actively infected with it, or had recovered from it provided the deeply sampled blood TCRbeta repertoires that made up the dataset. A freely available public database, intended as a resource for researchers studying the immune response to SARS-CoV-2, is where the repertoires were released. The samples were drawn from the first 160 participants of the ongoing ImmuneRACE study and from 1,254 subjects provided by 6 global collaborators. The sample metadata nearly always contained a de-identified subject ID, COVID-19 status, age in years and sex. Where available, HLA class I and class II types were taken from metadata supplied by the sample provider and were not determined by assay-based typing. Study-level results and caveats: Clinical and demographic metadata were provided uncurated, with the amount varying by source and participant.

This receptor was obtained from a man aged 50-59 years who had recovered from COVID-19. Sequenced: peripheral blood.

Read as DNA, the sequence is TGCGCCAGCAGCCAAGGACTAGCGGGAGTGTACAATGAGCAGTTCTTC. This yields the protein CASSQGLAGVYNEQFF. Recombination joined TRBV4-3 with TRBJ2-1, with 12 bases matching TRBD2. Inclusive of the bounding cysteine and phenylalanine, the CDR3 is 16 residues long. Only the CDR3 DNA stays, 48 bases, in frame from base 1. Germline trimming amounts to 1 base on V and 4 bases on J, with 2 as the count of junction bases outside the gene matches. Reading the germline V gene gives CDR1 LGHNA and CDR2 YSLEER.